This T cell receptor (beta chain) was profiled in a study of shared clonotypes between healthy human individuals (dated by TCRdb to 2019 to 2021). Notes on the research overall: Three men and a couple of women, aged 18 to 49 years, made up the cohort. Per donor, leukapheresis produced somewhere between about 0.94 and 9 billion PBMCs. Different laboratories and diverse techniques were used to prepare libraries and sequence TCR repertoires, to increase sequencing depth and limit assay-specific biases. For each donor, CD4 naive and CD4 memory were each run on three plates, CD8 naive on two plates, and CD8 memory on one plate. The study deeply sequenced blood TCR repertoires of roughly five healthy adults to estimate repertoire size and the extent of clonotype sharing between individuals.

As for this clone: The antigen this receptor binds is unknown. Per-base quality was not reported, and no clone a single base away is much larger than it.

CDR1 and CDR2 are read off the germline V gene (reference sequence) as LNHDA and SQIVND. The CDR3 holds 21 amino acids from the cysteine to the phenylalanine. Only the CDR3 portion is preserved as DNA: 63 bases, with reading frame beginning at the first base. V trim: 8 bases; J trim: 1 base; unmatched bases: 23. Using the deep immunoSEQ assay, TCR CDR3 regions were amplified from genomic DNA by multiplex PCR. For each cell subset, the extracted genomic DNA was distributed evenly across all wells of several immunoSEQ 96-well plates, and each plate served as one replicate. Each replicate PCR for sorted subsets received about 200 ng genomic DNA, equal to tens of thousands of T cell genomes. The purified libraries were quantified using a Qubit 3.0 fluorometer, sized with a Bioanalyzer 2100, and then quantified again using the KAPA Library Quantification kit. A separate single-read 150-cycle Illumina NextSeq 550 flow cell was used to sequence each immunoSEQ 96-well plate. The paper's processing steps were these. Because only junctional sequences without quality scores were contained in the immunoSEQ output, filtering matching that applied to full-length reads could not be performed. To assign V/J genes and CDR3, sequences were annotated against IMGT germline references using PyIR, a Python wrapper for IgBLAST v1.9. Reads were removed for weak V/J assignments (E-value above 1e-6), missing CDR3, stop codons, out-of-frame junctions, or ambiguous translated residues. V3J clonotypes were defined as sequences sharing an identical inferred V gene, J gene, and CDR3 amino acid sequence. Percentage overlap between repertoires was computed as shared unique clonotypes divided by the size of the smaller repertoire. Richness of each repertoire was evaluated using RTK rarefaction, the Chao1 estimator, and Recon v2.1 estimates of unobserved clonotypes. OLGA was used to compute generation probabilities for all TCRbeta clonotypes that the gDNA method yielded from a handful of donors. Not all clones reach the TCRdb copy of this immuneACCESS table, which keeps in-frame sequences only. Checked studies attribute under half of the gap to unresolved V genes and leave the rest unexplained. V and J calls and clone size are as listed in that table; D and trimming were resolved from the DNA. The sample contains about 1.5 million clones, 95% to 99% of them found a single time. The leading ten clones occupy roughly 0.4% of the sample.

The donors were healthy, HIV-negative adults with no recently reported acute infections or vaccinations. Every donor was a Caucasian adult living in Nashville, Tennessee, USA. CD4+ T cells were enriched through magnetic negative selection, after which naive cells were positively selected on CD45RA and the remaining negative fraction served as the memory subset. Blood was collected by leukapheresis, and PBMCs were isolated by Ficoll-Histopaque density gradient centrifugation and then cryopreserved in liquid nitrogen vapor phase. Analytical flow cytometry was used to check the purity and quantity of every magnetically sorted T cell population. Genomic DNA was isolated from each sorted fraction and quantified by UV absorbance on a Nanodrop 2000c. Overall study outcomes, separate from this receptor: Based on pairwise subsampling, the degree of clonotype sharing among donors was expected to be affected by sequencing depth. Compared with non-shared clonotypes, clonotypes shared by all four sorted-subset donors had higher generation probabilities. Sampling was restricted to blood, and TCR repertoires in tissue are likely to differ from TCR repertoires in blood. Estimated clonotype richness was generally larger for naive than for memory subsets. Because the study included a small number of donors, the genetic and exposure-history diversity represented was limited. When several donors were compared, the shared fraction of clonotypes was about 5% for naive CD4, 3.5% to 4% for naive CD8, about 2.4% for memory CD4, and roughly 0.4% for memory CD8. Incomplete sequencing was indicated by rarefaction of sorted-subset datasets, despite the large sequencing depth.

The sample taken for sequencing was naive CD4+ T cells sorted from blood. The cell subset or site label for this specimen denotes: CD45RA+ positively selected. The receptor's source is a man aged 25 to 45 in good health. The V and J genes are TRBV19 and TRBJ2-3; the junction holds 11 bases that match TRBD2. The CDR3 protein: CASGATVITSGRVSGTDTQYF. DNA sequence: TGTGCCAGTGGGGCGACAGTAATTACTAGCGGGAGAGTCAGCGGCACAGATACGCAGTATTTT.